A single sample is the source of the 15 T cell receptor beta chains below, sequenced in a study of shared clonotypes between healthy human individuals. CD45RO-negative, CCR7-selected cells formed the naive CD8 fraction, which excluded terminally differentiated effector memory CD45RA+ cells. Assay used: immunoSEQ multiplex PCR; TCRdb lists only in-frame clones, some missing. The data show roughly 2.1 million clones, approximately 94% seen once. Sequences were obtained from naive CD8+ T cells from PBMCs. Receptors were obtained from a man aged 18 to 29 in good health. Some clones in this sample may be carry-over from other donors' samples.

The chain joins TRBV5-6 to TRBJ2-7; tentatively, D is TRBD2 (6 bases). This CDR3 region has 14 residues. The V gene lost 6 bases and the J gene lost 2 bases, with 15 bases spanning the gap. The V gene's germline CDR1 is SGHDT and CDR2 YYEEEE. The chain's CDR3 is CASNYLAQTYEQYF. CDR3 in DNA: TGTGCCAGCAACTACCTAGCGCAGACCTACGAGCAGTACTTC. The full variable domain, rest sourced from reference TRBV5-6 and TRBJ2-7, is DAGVTQSPTHLIKTRGQQVTLRCSPKSGHDTVSWYQQALGQGPQFIFQYYEEEERQRGNFPDRFSGHQFPNYSSELNVNALLLGDSALYLCASNYLAQTYEQYFGPGTRLTVT.

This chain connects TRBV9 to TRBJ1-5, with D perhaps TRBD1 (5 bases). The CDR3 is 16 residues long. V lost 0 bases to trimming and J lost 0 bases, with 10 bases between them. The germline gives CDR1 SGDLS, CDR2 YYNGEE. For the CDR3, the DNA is TGTGCCAGCAGCGTAGACGACAGCTATAGCAATCAGCCCCAGCATTTT. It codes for CASSVDDSYSNQPQHF.

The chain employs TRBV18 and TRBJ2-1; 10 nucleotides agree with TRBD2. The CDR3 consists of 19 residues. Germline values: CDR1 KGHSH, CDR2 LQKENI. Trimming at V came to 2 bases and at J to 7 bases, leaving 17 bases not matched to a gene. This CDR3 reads CASSPITVWASGRNNEQFF. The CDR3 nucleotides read TGTGCCAGCTCACCAATTACAGTTTGGGCTAGCGGGAGAAATAATGAGCAGTTCTTC.

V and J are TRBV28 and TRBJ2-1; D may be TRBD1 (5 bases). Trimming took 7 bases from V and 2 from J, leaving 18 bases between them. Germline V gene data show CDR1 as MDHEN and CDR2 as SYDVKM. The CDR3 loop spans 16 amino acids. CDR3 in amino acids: CASTFRHRTPYNEQFF. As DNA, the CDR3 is TGTGCCAGCACTTTCCGACACAGGACCCCCTACAATGAGCAGTTCTTC.

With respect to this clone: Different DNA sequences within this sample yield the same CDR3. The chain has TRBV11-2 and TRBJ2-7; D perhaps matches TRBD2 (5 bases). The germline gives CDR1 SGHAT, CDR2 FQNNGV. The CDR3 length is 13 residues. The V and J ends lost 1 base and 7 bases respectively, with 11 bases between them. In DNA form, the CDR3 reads TGTGCCAGCAGCTTAGGGGTTTCGGGAGAGCAGTACTTC. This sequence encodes CASSLGVSGEQYF. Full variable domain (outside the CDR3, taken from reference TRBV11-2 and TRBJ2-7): EAGVAQSPRYKIIEKRQSVAFWCNPISGHATLYWYQQILGQGPKLLIQFQNNGVVDDSQLPKDRFSAERLKGVDSTLKIQPAKLEDSAVYLCASSLGVSGEQYFGPGTRLTVT.

The CDR3 DNA follows: TGTGCCAGTAGTATAAGTGGACAGGGGTTAACAGATACGCAGTATTTT. Translated, it gives CASSISGQGLTDTQYF. J is TRBJ2-3 and V is TRBV19, with 9 bases matching TRBD1. Germline trimming cut 2 bases from V and 3 bases from J; bases unmatched to any gene: 6. The CDR3 contains 16 residues. The germline gives CDR1 LNHDA, CDR2 SQIVND (reference sequence).

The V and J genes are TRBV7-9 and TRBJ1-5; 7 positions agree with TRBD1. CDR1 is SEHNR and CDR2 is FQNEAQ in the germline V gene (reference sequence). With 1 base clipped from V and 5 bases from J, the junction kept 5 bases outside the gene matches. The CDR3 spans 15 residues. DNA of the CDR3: TGTGCCAGCAGCTTAGGGGGGACAGATGATCAGCCCCAGCATTTT. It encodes CASSLGGTDDQPQHF. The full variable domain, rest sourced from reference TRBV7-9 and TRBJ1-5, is DTGVSQNPRHKITKRGQNVTFRCDPISEHNRLYWYRQTLGQGPEFLTYFQNEAQLEKSRLLSDRFSAERPKGSFSTLEIQRTEQGDSAMYLCASSLGGTDDQPQHFGDGTRLSIL.

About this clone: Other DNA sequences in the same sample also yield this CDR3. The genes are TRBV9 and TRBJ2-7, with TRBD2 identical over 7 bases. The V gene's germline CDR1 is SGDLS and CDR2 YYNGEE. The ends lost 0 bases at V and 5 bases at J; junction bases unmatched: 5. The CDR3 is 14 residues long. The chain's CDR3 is CASSVGGSPHEQYF. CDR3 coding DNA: TGTGCCAGCAGCGTAGGCGGGAGCCCCCACGAGCAGTACTTC.

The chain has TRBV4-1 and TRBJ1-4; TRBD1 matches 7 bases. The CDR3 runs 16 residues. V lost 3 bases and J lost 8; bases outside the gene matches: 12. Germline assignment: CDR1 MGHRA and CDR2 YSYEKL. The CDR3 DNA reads TGCGCCAGCAGCCAGCGCTCAGGGGGGTTAGAGGAAAAACTGTTTTTT. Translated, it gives CASSQRSGGLEEKLFF.

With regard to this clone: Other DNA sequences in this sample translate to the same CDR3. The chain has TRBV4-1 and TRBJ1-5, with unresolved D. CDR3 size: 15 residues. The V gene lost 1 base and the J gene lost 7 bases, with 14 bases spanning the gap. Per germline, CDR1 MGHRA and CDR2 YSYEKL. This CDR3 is CASSQVEVSRQPQHF. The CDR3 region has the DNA TGCGCCAGCAGCCAAGTCGAGGTCAGTAGACAGCCCCAGCATTTT.

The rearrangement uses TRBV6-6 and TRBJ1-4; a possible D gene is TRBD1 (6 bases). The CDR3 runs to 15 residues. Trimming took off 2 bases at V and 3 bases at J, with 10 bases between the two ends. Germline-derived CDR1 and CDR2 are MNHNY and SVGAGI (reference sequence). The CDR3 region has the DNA TGTGCCAGCAGTTACAGGGGGGAAGCTAATGAAAAACTGTTTTTT. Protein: CASSYRGEANEKLFF.

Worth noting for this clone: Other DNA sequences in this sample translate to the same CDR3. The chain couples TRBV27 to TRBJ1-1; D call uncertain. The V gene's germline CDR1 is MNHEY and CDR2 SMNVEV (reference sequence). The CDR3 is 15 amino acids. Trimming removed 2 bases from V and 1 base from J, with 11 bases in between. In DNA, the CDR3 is TGTGCCAGCAGTTTAAGCTCGGTGGGGAACACTGAAGCTTTCTTT. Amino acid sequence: CASSLSSVGNTEAFF.

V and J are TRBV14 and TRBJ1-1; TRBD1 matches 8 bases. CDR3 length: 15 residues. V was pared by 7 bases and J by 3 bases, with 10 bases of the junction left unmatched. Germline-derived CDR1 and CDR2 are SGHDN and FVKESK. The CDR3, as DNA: TGTGCCAGCAACCCAATAATGACAGGGGACACTGAAGCTTTCTTT. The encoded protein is CASNPIMTGDTEAFF.

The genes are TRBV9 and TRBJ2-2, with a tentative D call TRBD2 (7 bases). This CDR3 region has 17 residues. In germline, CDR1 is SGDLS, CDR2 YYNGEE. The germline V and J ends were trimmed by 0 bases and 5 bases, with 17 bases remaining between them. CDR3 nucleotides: TGTGCCAGCAGCGTAGTTGCAGGGGCGCGGGGGACCGGGGAGCTGTTTTTT. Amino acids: CASSVVAGARGTGELFF.

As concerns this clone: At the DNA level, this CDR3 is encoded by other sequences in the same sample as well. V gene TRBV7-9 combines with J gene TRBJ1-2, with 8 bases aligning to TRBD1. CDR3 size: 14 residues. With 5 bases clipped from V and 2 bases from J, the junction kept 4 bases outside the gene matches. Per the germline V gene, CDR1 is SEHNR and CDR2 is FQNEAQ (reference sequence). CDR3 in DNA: TGTGCCAGCAGCCGCCAGGGGGCGAACTATGGCTACACCTTC. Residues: CASSRQGANYGYTF.